This paragraph covers one T cell receptor (beta chain) sequence. The data stem from a study of T cell responses to AZD1222 COVID-19 vaccine. Trimming took 1 base from V and 5 from J, leaving 12 bases between them. Germline assignment: CDR1 SGHRS and CDR2 YFSETQ. This CDR3 region has 15 residues. Here immunoSEQ multiplex PCR was the method, and the copy in TCRdb shows in-frame clones only, minus some. The repertoire includes some 150,000 clones, nearly 95% of them detected once, and roughly 3.5% sits in the top ten. The receptor comes from an adult who received the AZD1222 COVID-19 vaccine. The source was peripheral blood, collected 28 days after the second AZD1222 dose. V usage is TRBV5-1 and J usage is TRBJ1-4; maybe TRBD1 (5 bases). The CDR3 DNA sequence: TGCGCCAGCAGCTTGTTTGGTCCAGGGAATGAAAAACTGTTTTTT. This codes for CASSLFGPGNEKLFF.